The 19 T cell receptor beta chains below come from one sample, sequenced in a study of CD8 T cells in Susac syndrome. Reverse transcription of about 0.45 to 1 ug RNA was performed with random hexamers. MiXCR was run by TCRdb on the immunoSEQ multiplex PCR reads, yielding one entry per CDR3 protein. The table shows 200,000 or so distinct CDR3 sequences, with roughly 94% occurring only once. Sequenced: CD8+ T cells from PBMCs. Receptor source: a human donor with Susac syndrome.

This chain connects TRBV30 to TRBJ2-7, with D maybe TRBD1 (6 bases). Trimming cost V 0 bases and J 0 bases, with 9 bases left between them. This CDR3 has 14 residues. CDR1 and CDR2 (germline): GTSNPN, SVGIG (reference sequence). This CDR3 is CAWSVGTISYEQYF. DNA of the CDR3: TGTGCCTGGAGTGTAGGGACAATCTCCTACGAGCAGTACTTC. The entire variable domain, with the rest obtained from reference TRBV30 and TRBJ2-7, is as follows: SQTIHQWPATLVQPVGSPLSLECTVEGTSNPNLYWYRQAAGRGLQLLFYSVGIGQISSEVPQNLSASRPQDRQFILSSKKLLLSDSGFYLCAWSVGTISYEQYFGPGTRLTVT.

The chain couples TRBV5-1 to TRBJ2-1, with 7 positions matching TRBD2. This CDR3 contains 17 residues. With V trimmed by 2 bases and J by 0 bases, 8 bases remained unmatched. CDR1 is SGHRS, CDR2 YFSETQ, per germline. The CDR3, as DNA: TGCGCCAGCAGCTTATGGGGTAGCGGGCCCTCCTACAATGAGCAGTTCTTC. Protein product: CASSLWGSGPSYNEQFF.

V gene TRBV5-1 combines with J gene TRBJ2-1; 9 bases are shared with TRBD2. In germline, CDR1 is SGHRS, CDR2 YFSETQ. Trimming at V came to 4 bases and at J to 8 bases, leaving 19 bases not matched to a gene. The CDR3 has 18 amino acids. The CDR3 DNA sequence: TGCGCCAGCAGCCCCGGTGGACTAGCGCTCCATGAGTCCTATGAGCAGTTCTTC. Translation: CASSPGGLALHESYEQFF.

The chain couples TRBV4-1 to TRBJ1-2; 10 positions match TRBD1. Looked up from germline, CDR1 is MGHRA and CDR2 is YSYEKL. V was clipped by 2 bases and J by 1 base; unmatched bases: 4. The CDR3 has 16 amino acids. The CDR3 coding sequence is TGCGCCAGCAGCCAACCGACAGGGGGCCGTAACTATGGCTACACCTTC. Protein sequence: CASSQPTGGRNYGYTF.

The chain uses TRBV6-6 and TRBJ1-4; D possibly corresponds to TRBD1 (5 bases). Looked up from germline, CDR1 is MNHNY and CDR2 is SVGAGI (reference sequence). The CDR3 runs to 16 residues. The germline V and J ends were trimmed by 2 bases and 5 bases, with 15 bases remaining between them. Here the CDR3 DNA reads TGTGCCAGCAGTTACCCCGTAGGGGAACCCAATGAAAAACTGTTTTTT. This codes for CASSYPVGEPNEKLFF.

The CDR3 loop reads CASSQDSAGLDLIYEQYF. CDR3 sequence (DNA): TGTGCCAGCAGCCAAGATTCAGCTGGACTAGACCTAATCTACGAGCAGTACTTC. V and J are TRBV4-2 and TRBJ2-7; 7 bases align to TRBD2. This CDR3 contains 18 residues. CDR1 is LGHNA, CDR2 YNFKEQ, per germline. V shed 0 bases, J shed 3 bases, and the junction held 14 bases outside the gene matches.

The V gene is TRBV29-1, the J gene TRBJ1-2; 10 bases are shared with TRBD1. V was clipped by 7 bases and J by 3 bases; unmatched bases: 8. This CDR3 spans 14 amino acids. The germline V gene has CDR1 SQVTM and CDR2 ANQGSEA. The CDR3 bases are TGCAGCGGCGCCGACAGGGGGCATGACTATGGCTACACCTTC. Protein: CSGADRGHDYGYTF. Complete variable domain (other parts from reference TRBV29-1 and TRBJ1-2): SAVISQKPSRDICQRGTSLTIQCQVDSQVTMMFWYRQQPGQSLTLIATANQGSEATYESGFVIDKFPISRPNLTFSTLTVSNMSPEDSSIYLCSGADRGHDYGYTFGSGTRLTVV.

The gene calls are TRBV20-1 and TRBJ1-1, with D possibly TRBD1 on 6 matching bases. The ends were cut back, 3 bases at V and 7 bases at J, with 12 bases in the middle. Germline values: CDR1 DFQATT, CDR2 SNEGSKA (reference sequence). The CDR3 has 12 residues. This CDR3 is CSARQGLLEAFF. CDR3 nucleotides: TGCAGTGCTAGGCAGGGGCTACTTGAAGCTTTCTTT.

V usage is TRBV3-1 and J usage is TRBJ2-1; D remains ambiguous. Germline CDR1 LGHDT, CDR2 YNNKEL (reference sequence). V lost 3 bases to trimming and J lost 0 bases, with 9 bases between them. CDR3 length: 15 residues. CDR3 protein: CASSQMGSSYNEQFF. In DNA form, the CDR3 reads TGTGCCAGCAGCCAGATGGGAAGCTCCTACAATGAGCAGTTCTTC.

The V and J genes are TRBV29-1 and TRBJ1-2; weak D call: TRBD1 (5 bases). This CDR3 contains 13 residues. Looked up from germline, CDR1 is SQVTM and CDR2 is ANQGSEA. V lost 7 bases and J 1 base, leaving 13 bases between the germline ends. The CDR3 loop is CSDKTGVNYGYTF. CDR3 nucleotides: TGCAGCGACAAAACAGGTGTTAACTATGGCTACACCTTC.

This rearrangement joins TRBV2 to TRBJ2-7; perhaps TRBD2 as D (6 bases). Germline-derived CDR1 and CDR2 are SNHLY and FYNNEI. The CDR3 runs 15 residues. The V end lost 0 bases, the J end lost 1 base, and 10 bases lay between the germline ends. The CDR3 coding sequence is TGTGCCAGCAGTGAAGCCGGGACTGGATCCTACGAGCAGTACTTC. Translation gives CASSEAGTGSYEQYF.

The V and J genes are TRBV30 and TRBJ1-2; D unclear. Germline CDR1 reads GTSNPN; CDR2 reads SVGIG (reference sequence). V lost 3 bases to trimming and J lost 4 bases, with 9 bases between them. The CDR3 totals 12 residues. The CDR3 here is CAWSPKSYGYTF. DNA of the CDR3: TGTGCCTGGAGCCCAAAATCCTATGGCTACACCTTC.

This chain uses TRBV28 with TRBJ2-5; D is unresolved. Trimming removed 3 bases at V and 0 bases at J, with 8 bases between. The CDR3 is 14 residues long. CDR1 and CDR2 from the germline V gene are MDHEN and SYDVKM. CDR3 in amino acids: CASSFRADQETQYF. The DNA for the CDR3 is TGTGCCAGCAGTTTTAGGGCTGACCAAGAGACCCAGTACTTC.

The rearrangement joins TRBV28 to TRBJ2-5, with 8 bases identical to TRBD2. The V gene's germline CDR1 is MDHEN and CDR2 SYDVKM. The CDR3 covers 16 residues. With V trimmed by 5 bases and J by 4 bases, 12 bases remained unmatched. In DNA, the CDR3 is TGTGCCAGCAGTCTTCATACGGCGGGGGGTCGAGAGACCCAGTACTTC. Encoded protein: CASSLHTAGGRETQYF.

The rearrangement joins TRBV11-2 to TRBJ2-3; TRBD2 aligns across 11 bases. The junction had 8 bases not matched to a gene; V was cut back by 5 bases and J by 1 base. CDR1 is SGHAT and CDR2 is FQNNGV in the germline V gene. This CDR3 has 17 residues. CDR3 amino acids: CASSKGVLAGGTDTQYF. In DNA form, the CDR3 reads TGTGCCAGCAGCAAAGGGGTACTAGCGGGGGGCACAGATACGCAGTATTTT.

The CDR3 DNA sequence: TGCGCCAGCAGCCAAGGAGGAATGAACACCGGGGAGCTGTTTTTT. Its protein is CASSQGGMNTGELFF. The chain links TRBV4-1 to TRBJ2-2; the D is unclear. V lost 1 base and J lost 1, with 7 bases in between. This CDR3 contains 15 residues. CDR1 is MGHRA and CDR2 is YSYEKL in the germline V gene.

The rearrangement links TRBV4-1 to TRBJ2-7, with D perhaps matching TRBD1 (6 bases). Per the germline V gene, CDR1 is MGHRA and CDR2 is YSYEKL. The V end was cut by 3 bases, the J end by 1 base, with 13 bases between. The CDR3 is made up of 15 amino acids. The CDR3 region has the DNA TGCGCCAGCAGCCAGGCCGTACAGGGTTCCTACGAGCAGTACTTC. This gives the protein CASSQAVQGSYEQYF.

This sequence joins TRBV4-2 and TRBJ1-2, with TRBD1 identical over 7 bases. This CDR3 comprises 16 residues. From germline, CDR1 is LGHNA and CDR2 YNFKEQ. V dropped 0 bases and J dropped 0; count of bases not matched to a gene: 4. The CDR3 DNA reads as TGTGCCAGCAGCCAAGAGACAGGGAAGACTAACTATGGCTACACCTTC. It is translated as CASSQETGKTNYGYTF.

The J gene is TRBJ1-2, the V gene TRBV20-1; no firm D call. V lost 0 bases, J lost 8 bases, and 7 bases lay in between. This CDR3 region has 11 residues. Germline V gene data show CDR1 as DFQATT and CDR2 as SNEGSKA (reference sequence). CDR3 in DNA: TGCAGTGCTAGAGATTTGGCCGGCTACACCTTC. Amino acids: CSARDLAGYTF.